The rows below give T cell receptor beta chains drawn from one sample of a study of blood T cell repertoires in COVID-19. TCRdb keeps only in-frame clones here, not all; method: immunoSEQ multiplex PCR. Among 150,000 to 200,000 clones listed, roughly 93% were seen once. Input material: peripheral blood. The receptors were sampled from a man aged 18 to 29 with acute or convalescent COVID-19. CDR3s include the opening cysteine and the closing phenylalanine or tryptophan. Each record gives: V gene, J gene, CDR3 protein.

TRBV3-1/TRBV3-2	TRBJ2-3	CASSQGGGEGTQYF
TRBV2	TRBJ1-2	CADRGDYGYTF
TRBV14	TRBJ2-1	CASSFRGTYNEQFF
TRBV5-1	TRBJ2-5	CASSLSPTGFGATQYF
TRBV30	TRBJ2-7	CAWSVRASGSSYEQYF
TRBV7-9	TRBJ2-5	CASSLVGQERETQYF
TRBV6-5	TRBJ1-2	CASSRGGYGGYTF
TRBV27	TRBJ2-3	CASSSPSGGTDTQYF
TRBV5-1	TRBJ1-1	CASLPGGGNTEAFF
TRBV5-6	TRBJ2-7	CASSLEKGVVTYEQYF
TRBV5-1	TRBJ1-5	CASSPGQDTYSNQPQHF
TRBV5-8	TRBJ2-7	CASSWDRASEQYF
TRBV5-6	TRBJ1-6	CASRRTGENSPLHF
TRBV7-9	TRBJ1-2	CASSLPRSGKGDYGYTF
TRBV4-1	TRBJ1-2	CASSQELAPGHQIVGGYTF
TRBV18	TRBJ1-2	CASSPRRALTGEHGYTF
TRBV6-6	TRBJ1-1	CASSYGSQRQLEAFF
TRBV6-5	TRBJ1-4	CASRPEATTNEKLFF
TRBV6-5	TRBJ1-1	CASSRGPGEEKAFF
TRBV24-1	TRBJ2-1	CATSDPGGDNEQFF
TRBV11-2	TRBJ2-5	CASSFSGTMGETQYF
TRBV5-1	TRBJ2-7	CASSSGAGDYEQYF
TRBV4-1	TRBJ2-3	CASSRLDRDSFTDTQYF
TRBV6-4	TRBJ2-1	CASRERQGHPGQFF
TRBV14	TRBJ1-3	CASSQVPGALGNTIYF
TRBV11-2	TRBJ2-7	CASSLDGTGNEQYF
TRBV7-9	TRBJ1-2	CASSLYPPDIWGGYTF
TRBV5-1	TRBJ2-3	CASSLDTSDTQYF
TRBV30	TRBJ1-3	CALRAGAGNTIYF
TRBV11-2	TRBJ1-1	CASSPRTGGTEAFF
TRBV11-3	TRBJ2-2	CASSLGGNTGELFF
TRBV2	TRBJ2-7	CASSGLAGLLGQYF
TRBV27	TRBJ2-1	CASTSGRDRGYNEQFF
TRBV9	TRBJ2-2	CASSVALRGPGELFF
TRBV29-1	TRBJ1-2	CSVATGGPGDGYTF
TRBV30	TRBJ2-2	CAWTRTGELFF
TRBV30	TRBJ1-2	CAWSVERVFTEDYRRRNYGYTF
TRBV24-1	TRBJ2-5	CATSDLLQGTETQYF
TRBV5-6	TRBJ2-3	CASSLLGSDTQYF
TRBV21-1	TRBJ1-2	CASSVPGTNKGYTF
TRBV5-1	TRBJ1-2	CASSLAPGDYGYTF
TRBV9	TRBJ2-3	CASSVGAGISTDTQYF
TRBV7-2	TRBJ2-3	CASSLGLAGGGTQYF
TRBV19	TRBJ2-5	CASSMLAGGQETQYF
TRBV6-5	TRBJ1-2	CASRTGNNGYTF
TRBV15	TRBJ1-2	CATSREEGDMRGYTF
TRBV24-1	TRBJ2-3	CATSDRSGTGSIGATDTQYF
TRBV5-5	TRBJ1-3	CASSLYGGSGNTIYF
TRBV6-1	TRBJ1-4	CASSEWTGYSNEKLFF
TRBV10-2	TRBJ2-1	CASSESPLGLAGVSYNEQFF
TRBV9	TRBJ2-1	CASSVGLATGEQFF
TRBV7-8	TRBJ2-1	CASSSGFRAVNNEQFF
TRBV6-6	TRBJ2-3	CASTAYGGATDTQYF